Below, 16 T cell receptor beta chains from the same sample are listed, as sequenced in a study of shared clonotypes between healthy human individuals. Naivety among CD8 cells was defined by CD45RO negativity and positive CCR7 selection, thereby excluding terminally differentiated effector memory CD45RA+ cells. Profiled with immunoSEQ multiplex PCR; TCRdb holds only in-frame clones, not every one. The table lists hundreds of thousands of clones, 96% of them singletons. The sample was naive CD8+ T cells sorted from blood. These receptors came from a man aged 25 to 40 in good health.

The chain carries TRBV4-2 and TRBJ2-1; D is unclear. The germline V gene has CDR1 LGHNA and CDR2 YNFKEQ. This CDR3 is 16 amino acids long. V shed 0 bases and J shed 3 bases, with 12 bases lying between them. The CDR3 is CASSQEGPGFYNEQFF. The CDR3 coding sequence is TGTGCCAGCAGCCAAGAAGGACCGGGCTTCTACAATGAGCAGTTCTTC.

The chain links TRBV20-1 to TRBJ1-1; TRBD1 matches at 7 bases. The CDR3 runs 9 residues. Trimming removed 6 bases from V and 10 bases from J; junction bases left unmatched: 2. From germline, CDR1 is DFQATT and CDR2 SNEGSKA (reference sequence). CDR3 DNA: TGCAGTGCCAGGGGGAGAGCTTTCTTT. Translation: CSARGRAFF.

The chain carries TRBV4-3 and TRBJ2-7; 7 nucleotides align to TRBD2. The ends lost 1 base at V and 0 bases at J; junction bases unmatched: 3. The CDR3 has 15 amino acids. Germline V gene data show CDR1 as LGHNA and CDR2 as YSLEER. The CDR3 DNA is TGCGCCAGCAGCCAAGGGCGGGGGAGCTCCTACGAGCAGTACTTC. Translating it yields CASSQGRGSSYEQYF.

This chain joins TRBV6-1 and TRBJ1-5; D possibly corresponds to TRBD1 (5 bases). V was pared by 8 bases and J by 6 bases, with 8 bases between. The CDR3 consists of 11 residues. Germline-derived CDR1 and CDR2 are MNHNS and SASEGT. The CDR3 is CASGRVQPQHF. CDR3 bases: TGTGCCAGCGGCAGGGTTCAGCCCCAGCATTTT.

The chain recombines TRBV10-2 with TRBJ2-1, with D hard to call. V gave up 4 bases and J gave up 9 bases, with 10 bases separating them. The CDR3 is 12 residues long. CDR1 is WSHSY and CDR2 is SAAADI in the germline V gene. The CDR3 loop reads CASSVWVGEQFF. As DNA, the CDR3 is TGCGCCAGCAGTGTTTGGGTGGGTGAGCAGTTCTTC.

This clone has a single count. J is TRBJ2-1 and V is TRBV30; 8 nucleotides line up with TRBD2. In germline, CDR1 is GTSNPN, CDR2 SVGIG (reference sequence). The CDR3 totals 15 residues. The J segment lost 1 base and the V segment lost 4 bases, leaving 6 bases of the junction unmatched. CDR3 loop: CAWTSLAASYNEQFF. The CDR3 region has the DNA TGTGCCTGGACTTCACTAGCGGCATCCTACAATGAGCAGTTCTTC.

The V gene is TRBV9, the J gene TRBJ1-1; a possible D gene is TRBD1 (5 bases). The germline V gene encodes CDR1 SGDLS and CDR2 YYNGEE. V gave up 4 bases and J gave up 6 bases, with 13 bases separating them. The CDR3 extends over 13 amino acids. As DNA, the CDR3 is TGTGCCAGCAGCCTGGGACTTACTTCTGAAGCTTTCTTT. Translating it yields CASSLGLTSEAFF.

The CDR3 DNA reads TGTGCCAGCAGCCTAGGGGAAGTGACTAGCGGGGACCAAGAGACCCAGTACTTC. Amino acids: CASSLGEVTSGDQETQYF. The chain combines TRBV9 with TRBJ2-5, with 11 nucleotides matching TRBD2. The CDR3 runs 18 residues. After removal of 4 bases from V and 0 bases from J, the junction contained 11 bases not matched to a gene. CDR1 is SGDLS and CDR2 is YYNGEE in the germline V gene.

The V call is TRBV5-1, the J call TRBJ2-1; 7 bases match TRBD2. Looked up from germline, CDR1 is SGHRS and CDR2 is YFSETQ. V trimming: 1 base; J trimming: 3 bases; junction bases outside the gene matches: 10. The CDR3 contains 17 residues. The CDR3 here is CASSLKSPSGNYNEQFF. The DNA for the CDR3 is TGCGCCAGCAGCTTGAAGTCCCCTAGCGGAAACTACAATGAGCAGTTCTTC.

With regard to this clone: Other DNA sequences from this sample encode an identical CDR3 as well. CDR3 region: CASSTWTSGSYNEQFF. In DNA, the CDR3 is TGTGCCAGCAGCACTTGGACTAGCGGCTCCTACAATGAGCAGTTCTTC. The genes are TRBV7-9 and TRBJ2-1, with TRBD2 identical over 10 bases. V dropped 5 bases and J dropped 0; count of bases not matched to a gene: 4. The CDR3 extends over 16 amino acids. CDR1 and CDR2 (germline): SEHNR, FQNEAQ (reference sequence).

CDR3 region: CASSFKLGTAGSYEQYF. The CDR3 DNA sequence: TGCGCCAGCAGCTTTAAACTCGGGACAGCAGGATCCTACGAGCAGTACTTC. The chain uses TRBV5-1 and TRBJ2-7; TRBD1 aligns across 7 bases. Germline lookup yields CDR1 SGHRS and CDR2 YFSETQ. The CDR3 runs to 17 residues. Germline trimming cut 2 bases from V and 1 base from J; bases unmatched to any gene: 12.

This sequence joins TRBV27 and TRBJ1-1, with TRBD1 identical over 7 bases. CDR3 length: 13 amino acids. The germline V gene encodes CDR1 MNHEY and CDR2 SMNVEV (reference sequence). With 6 bases clipped from V and 3 bases from J, the junction kept 4 bases outside the gene matches. CDR3 in amino acids: CASRRQGYTEAFF. In DNA, the CDR3 is TGTGCCAGCAGGCGACAGGGTTACACTGAAGCTTTCTTT.

This clone turned up a few times. The J gene is TRBJ2-7, the V gene TRBV6-6; 8 nucleotides align to TRBD2. The CDR3 extends over 15 amino acids. With 0 bases clipped from V and 4 bases from J, the junction kept 5 bases outside the gene matches. CDR1 is MNHNY, CDR2 SVGAGI, per germline (reference sequence). The CDR3 DNA reads as TGTGCCAGCAGTTACTCAGCGGGAGAGTCGTACGAGCAGTACTTC. Amino acids: CASSYSAGESYEQYF.

The chain recombines TRBV7-6 with TRBJ1-2, with 7 nucleotides matching TRBD1. The V gene's germline CDR1 is SGHVS and CDR2 FNYEAQ. V trimming: 1 base; J trimming: 4 bases; junction bases outside the gene matches: 0. This CDR3 is 13 amino acids long. The chain's CDR3 is CASSLGQGYGYTF. In DNA, the CDR3 is TGTGCCAGCAGCTTAGGACAGGGCTATGGCTACACCTTC.

The chain recombines TRBV7-8 with TRBJ2-7; maybe TRBD1 (6 bases). This CDR3 is 14 amino acids long. V was trimmed by 5 bases and J by 9 bases, leaving 20 bases between them. The germline V gene has CDR1 SGHVS and CDR2 FQNEAQ. CDR3 in DNA: TGTGCCAGCAGCCTAAGGACAGACTACGACGGGCAGTACTTC. Amino acid sequence: CASSLRTDYDGQYF.

The gene calls are TRBV11-2 and TRBJ2-7; 7 nucleotides line up with TRBD2. This CDR3 contains 17 residues. Germline V CDR1 and CDR2: SGHAT, FQNNGV. Losses at the gene ends were 0 bases for V and 0 bases for J; bases not matched to a gene: 8. This CDR3 reads CASSLEELAENSYEQYF. As DNA, the CDR3 is TGTGCCAGCAGCTTAGAGGAGCTAGCGGAGAACTCCTACGAGCAGTACTTC. The full variable domain, with the rest looked up from reference TRBV11-2 and TRBJ2-7, is EAGVAQSPRYKIIEKRQSVAFWCNPISGHATLYWYQQILGQGPKLLIQFQNNGVVDDSQLPKDRFSAERLKGVDSTLKIQPAKLEDSAVYLCASSLEELAENSYEQYFGPGTRLTVT.